This record looks at one TCR beta chain sequence and its context. Its antigen is not known. The sample is drawn from a study of graft-versus-host responses after intestinal transplantation. Study overall: Each transplant was multivisceral, liver-intestinal, or isolated intestinal. Anti-thymocyte globulin induction, then tacrolimus and steroids for around 3 years, went to all recipients.

Generated by immunoSEQ multiplex PCR, the TCRdb table keeps only in-frame clones and is missing some. The sample shows under 95,000 clones, around 90% of them seen only once. Germline values: CDR1 MDHEN, CDR2 SYDVKM. This CDR3 has 15 amino acids. V shed 5 bases and J shed 3 bases, with 14 bases lying between them. Broader study findings: Graft-donor T cell macrochimerism coincided with high graft-versus-host to host-versus-graft clonal ratios in allografts. Recipient marrow harbored GvH clones, some of which surfaced first in ileum or blood.

The J gene is TRBJ1-5, the V gene TRBV28; D gene uncertain. The clonotype comes from a human donor who received an intestinal transplant. Material: unstimulated CD8+ T cells sorted from spleen or lymph node cells, obtained before intestinal transplant. The DNA for the CDR3 is TGTGCCAGCAGTCTACCTCCGGTCTTCAATCAGCCCCAGCATTTT. Translation: CASSLPPVFNQPQHF.